This TCR beta chain was profiled in a study of CD8+CD57+ T cells in acquired aplastic anemia. All patients picked for sequencing had shown, by flow cytometry, an expansion of CD8+CD57+ cells. As an additional measure, CD8+CD57+ effector memory cells were sequenced from 2 of 12 patients. Severe acquired aplastic anemia was present in all patients. V lost 0 bases and J 6 bases, leaving 6 bases between the germline ends. Germline-derived CDR1 and CDR2 are SGDLS and YYNGEE. CDR3 length equals 13 residues. General study points: Patients had twenty-nine CD8+ CDR3 sequences in common with controls (the shared set). Controls did not differ significantly from patients in CD8+ Simpson's diversity. The diversity of CD8+CD57+ cells in patients was lower than that of total CD4+ and CD8+ pools.

This clonotype was recorded at least ten times. Its antigen is not identified. Genomic DNA, serving as template, underwent TCR beta VDJ and CDR3 profiling. TCRdb redid the calling of the reads with MiXCR, one entry per CDR3 protein. The sample gives about 16,000 distinct CDR3 sequences, more than 30% of which show up once; around 85% is in the top ten. The receptor's source is a human donor with aplastic anemia. V and J are TRBV9 and TRBJ2-2; D unresolved. The material sequenced was CD8+CD57+ T cells sorted from PBMCs. Subset in this sample: bead-enriched CD8+CD57+ effector memory T cells from SAA patients. CDR3 loop: CASSVGDSGELFF. CDR3 coding DNA: TGTGCCAGCAGCGTAGGGGATTCCGGGGAGCTGTTTTTT.